One T cell receptor (beta chain) is described in this entry. The V end lost 10 bases, the J end lost 9 bases, and 22 bases lay between the germline ends. The CDR3 runs to 14 residues. The table came from immunoSEQ multiplex PCR; TCRdb's copy has only in-frame clones and leaves some out. The table has more than 60,000 clones, around 90% seen once. This specimen belongs to a study of T cell changes during pregnancy in multiple sclerosis. This sequence originates from a female donor in good health, enrolled as a control in a pregnancy study. The genes are TRBV23-1 and TRBJ1-5; D is possibly TRBD1 (6 bases). TRBV23-1 has ORF status, its function being uncertain. This sample comprised CD4+ T cells from peripheral blood mononuclear cells, obtained in the third trimester of pregnancy. Written as DNA, the CDR3 is TGCGCCACTAACCCGGGACACTTATTTCGGCCCCAGCATTTT. Translated, it gives CATNPGHLFRPQHF.